Shown below are 8 T cell receptor beta chains from a single sample sequenced in a study of metastatic and nonmetastatic thyroid tumors (dated by TCRdb to the early 2020s). Libraries were constructed by PCR. Sequencing instrument: Illumina HiSeq 4000. TCRdb redid the processing of the public reads, applying fastp at Q25 and MiXCR, and retained in-frame beta chains. The sample table contains 21,000 or so clones; only one count was recorded for around 15% of them. The ten largest clones capture 35% to 45% of the sample. No patient had received any treatment before thyroid surgery. The source material was blood. The origin of the receptors is a female donor with papillary thyroid cancer or a benign thyroid nodule (not recorded which). Some clones in this sample may be carry-over from other donors' samples.

Many counts were recorded for this clone. The chain joins TRBV7-2 to TRBJ2-5; D may correspond to TRBD1 or TRBD2 (6 bases each). Trimming took 6 bases from V and 5 from J, leaving 22 bases between them. This CDR3 is built from 16 residues. Germline V gives CDR1 SGHTA, CDR2 FQGNSA. This CDR3 is CASRQGLNGAAETQYF. As DNA, the CDR3 is TGTGCCAGCAGACAGGGACTGAACGGGGCAGCGGAGACCCAGTACTTC. The whole variable domain, filled in from reference TRBV7-2 and TRBJ2-5, reads GAGVSQSPSNKVTEKGKDVELRCDPISGHTALYWYRQSLGQGLEFLIYFQGNSAPDKSGLPSDRFSAERTGGSVSTLTIQRTQQEDSAVYLCASRQGLNGAAETQYFGPGTRLLVL.

This clone was seen many times. The V call is TRBV20-1, the J call TRBJ2-3; possibly TRBD1 for D (5 bases). This CDR3 has 15 amino acids. V was trimmed by 0 bases and J by 2 bases, leaving 12 bases between them. Germline values: CDR1 DFQATT, CDR2 SNEGSKA (reference sequence). The CDR3 loop is CSARDGAEFTDTQYF. CDR3 nucleotide sequence: TGCAGTGCTAGAGATGGGGCGGAATTCACAGATACGCAGTATTTT.

The chain uses TRBV28 and TRBJ1-1; a weak D match, TRBD1 (5 bases). V gave up 6 bases and J gave up 5 bases, with 16 bases separating them. The CDR3 is 14 residues long. CDR1 is MDHEN and CDR2 is SYDVKM in the germline V gene. The CDR3 loop is CASRERARGTEAFF. Written as DNA, the CDR3 is TGTGCCAGCAGGGAAAGGGCTAGGGGAACTGAAGCTTTCTTT.

The rearrangement links TRBV14 to TRBJ2-3; D possibly corresponds to TRBD2 (6 bases). The V gene lost 4 bases and the J gene lost 6 bases, with 20 bases spanning the gap. The CDR3 runs 16 residues. Germline lookup yields CDR1 SGHDN and CDR2 FVKESK. The CDR3 protein is CASSRGERDSQDTQYF. The CDR3 DNA reads TGTGCCAGCAGCCGAGGGGAACGGGACTCCCAGGATACGCAGTATTTT.

The chain is built from TRBV6-1 and TRBJ2-3; D perhaps matches TRBD2 (6 bases). This CDR3 region has 16 residues. In germline, CDR1 is MNHNS, CDR2 SASEGT. V gave up 2 bases and J gave up 4 bases, with 16 bases separating them. The CDR3 DNA reads as TGTGCCAGCAGTGAAATTACCGGGGGAGGCGCAGATACGCAGTATTTT. Its translation is CASSEITGGGADTQYF.

In its sample, this clone was seen many times. The chain is built from TRBV7-3 and TRBJ2-2; D may be TRBD1 or TRBD2 (6 bases each). CDR1 is SGHTA, CDR2 FQGTGA, per germline. Trimming removed 1 base at V and 2 bases at J, with 14 bases between. This CDR3 spans 17 amino acids. The DNA for the CDR3 is TGTGCCAGCAGCTTAAAAGGGGGACTGTCTAACACCGGGGAGCTGTTTTTT. It is translated as CASSLKGGLSNTGELFF.

The chain employs TRBV18 and TRBJ1-4; D is uncertain. Between the trimmed V and J ends, which lost 1 base and 0 bases, there was a span of 9 bases. Germline assignment: CDR1 KGHSH and CDR2 LQKENI. The CDR3 loop spans 16 amino acids. The DNA for the CDR3 is TGTGCCAGCTCACCACTGAGTCCTACAACTAATGAAAAACTGTTTTTT. Protein sequence: CASSPLSPTTNEKLFF. Filled out from reference TRBV18 and TRBJ1-4, the complete variable domain reads NAGVMQNPRHLVRRRGQEARLRCSPMKGHSHVYWYRQLPEEGLKFMVYLQKENIIDESGMPKERFSAEFPKEGPSILRIQQVVRGDSAAYFCASSPLSPTTNEKLFFGSGTQLSVL.

In this sample, this clone turned up many times. J is TRBJ2-1 and V is TRBV4-1; 7 positions agree with TRBD2. This CDR3 spans 18 amino acids. V lost 0 bases and J lost 5; bases outside the gene matches: 13. Per germline, CDR1 MGHRA and CDR2 YSYEKL. CDR3 sequence reads: CASSQDPSRETLHNEQFF. CDR3 nucleotide sequence: TGCGCCAGCAGCCAAGATCCGTCGCGGGAGACGCTCCACAATGAGCAGTTCTTC.